The source of this T cell receptor beta chain is a study of shared clonotypes between healthy human individuals. Study background: Every donor yielded three CD4 naive, three CD4 memory, two CD8 naive and one CD8 memory plate.

As defined, naive CD8 cells were CD45RO-negative and positively selected for CCR7, with terminally differentiated effector memory CD45RA+ cells excluded. Every donor, a Caucasian adult, lived in Nashville, Tennessee. The study, taken as a whole, reports: Generation probability values for non-shared clonotypes were lower than those for clonotypes shared by all four donors.

A remark on this clone: As yet, its antigen is unknown.

Trimming removed 3 bases at V and 3 bases at J, with 19 bases between. Germline V gene sequence: CDR1 MDHEN, CDR2 SYDVKM. The CDR3 is made up of 17 amino acids. Sorted-subset replicate PCR reactions contained 150 to 200 ng DNA, corresponding to approximately 30,000 T cell genomes. Data came from immunoSEQ multiplex PCR; TCRdb stores just in-frame clones and leaves some out. The table records about 680,000 clones, around 90% of them present only once. The rearrangement links TRBV28 to TRBJ2-3; D is tentatively TRBD1 or TRBD2 (7 bases each). Specimen: naive CD8+ T cells sorted from blood. This TCR derives from a young man in good health. CDR3 sequence (DNA): TGTGCCAGCAGTTTCTCCTTCAGGGGGGGACTGACAGATACGCAGTATTTT. This codes for CASSFSFRGGLTDTQYF.